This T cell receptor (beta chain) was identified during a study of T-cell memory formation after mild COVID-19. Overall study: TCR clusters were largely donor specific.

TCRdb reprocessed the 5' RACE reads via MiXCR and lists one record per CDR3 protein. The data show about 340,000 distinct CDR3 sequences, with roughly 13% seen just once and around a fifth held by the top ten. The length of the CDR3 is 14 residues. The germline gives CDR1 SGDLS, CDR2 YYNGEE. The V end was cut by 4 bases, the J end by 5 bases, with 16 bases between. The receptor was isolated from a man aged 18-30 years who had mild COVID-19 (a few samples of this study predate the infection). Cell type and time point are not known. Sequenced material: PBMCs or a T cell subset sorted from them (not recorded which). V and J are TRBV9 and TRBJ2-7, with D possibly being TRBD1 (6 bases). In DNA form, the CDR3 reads TGTGCCAGCAGCCGAGGTCCCGCAGGGGACGAGCAGTACTTC. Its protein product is CASSRGPAGDEQYF.